This T cell receptor (beta chain) was obtained from a study of T cells in Graves' hyperthyroidism and ophthalmopathy. The CDR3 has 15 residues. Germline CDR1 is MNHNS and CDR2 is SASEGT. Trimming cost V 6 bases and J 11 bases, with 25 bases left between them. PBMCs came from more than 9.5 ml fresh peripheral blood. This clonotype was picked up many times. Its antigen remains unidentified. TCR beta CDR3 regions were amplified from RNA. HTBI primers were used for first-round RT-PCR of the TCR CDR3. TCRdb used MiXCR to reprocess the multiplex PCR reads, holding one entry per CDR3 protein. The sample lists roughly 500,000 distinct CDR3 sequences, roughly 16% occurring once. Study outcomes and limitations: A 13 V-J signature model discriminated ophthalmopathy versus stable hyperthyroidism. Most clonotypes that expanded in the thyroid above 0.001 also showed up in blood.

This sequence originates from a woman aged 25 to 39 with Graves' ophthalmopathy. The rearrangement uses TRBV6-1 and TRBJ1-2; unclear D gene. Sequencing used blood. In DNA form, the CDR3 reads TGTGCCAGCAGGGGATCCGCCGGTCCTTTTCGAGGGTACACCTTC. It encodes CASRGSAGPFRGYTF.